This T cell receptor beta chain was captured by sequencing in a study of shared clonotypes between healthy human individuals. Study-wide findings and caveats: The represented genetic and exposure-history diversity was limited by the small number of donors.

Sequencing used immunoSEQ multiplex PCR; TCRdb keeps in-frame clones, though not all of them. The sample contains approximately 710,000 clones, 90% of which appear only once. The CDR3 is made up of 15 amino acids. V lost 1 base, J lost 3 bases, and 12 bases lay in between. Germline V gives CDR1 SSHAT, CDR2 FNYEAQ (reference sequence). As to this clone: The antigen remains undetermined.

Combination of CD45RO+ cells with CCR7-negative CD45RA+ TemRA cells was used for CD8 memory. The TCR sequence derives from a man aged 18 to 30 in good health. Some clones in this sample may be carry-over from other donors' samples. Sequencing was performed on memory CD8+ T cells from PBMCs. Described subset: CD45RO+ cells pooled with CCR7-negative TemRA cells. The rearrangement links TRBV7-7 to TRBJ2-5; D tentatively fits TRBD1 or TRBD2 (6 bases each). The CDR3 sequence is CASSLGPGEEETQYF. In DNA, the CDR3 is TGTGCCAGCAGCTTAGGTCCAGGGGAGGAAGAGACCCAGTACTTC.